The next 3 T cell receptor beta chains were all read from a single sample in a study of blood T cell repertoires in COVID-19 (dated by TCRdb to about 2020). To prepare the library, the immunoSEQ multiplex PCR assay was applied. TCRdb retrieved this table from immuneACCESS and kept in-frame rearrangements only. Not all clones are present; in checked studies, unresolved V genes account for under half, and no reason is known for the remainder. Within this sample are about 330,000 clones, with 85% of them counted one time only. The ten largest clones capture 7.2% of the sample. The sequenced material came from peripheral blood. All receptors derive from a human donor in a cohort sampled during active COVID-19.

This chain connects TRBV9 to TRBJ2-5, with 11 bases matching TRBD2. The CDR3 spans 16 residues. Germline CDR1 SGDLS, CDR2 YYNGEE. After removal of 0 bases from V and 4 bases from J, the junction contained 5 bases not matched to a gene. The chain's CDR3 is CASSVDSGGAIETQYF. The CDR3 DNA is TGTGCCAGCAGCGTAGATAGCGGGGGGGCTATAGAGACCCAGTACTTC.

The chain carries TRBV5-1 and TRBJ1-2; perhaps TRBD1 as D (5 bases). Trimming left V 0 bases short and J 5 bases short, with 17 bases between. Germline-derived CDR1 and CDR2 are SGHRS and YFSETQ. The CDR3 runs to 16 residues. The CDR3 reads CASSLASQGSRYGYTF. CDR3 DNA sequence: TGCGCCAGCAGCTTGGCGTCCCAGGGATCTAGGTATGGCTACACCTTC.

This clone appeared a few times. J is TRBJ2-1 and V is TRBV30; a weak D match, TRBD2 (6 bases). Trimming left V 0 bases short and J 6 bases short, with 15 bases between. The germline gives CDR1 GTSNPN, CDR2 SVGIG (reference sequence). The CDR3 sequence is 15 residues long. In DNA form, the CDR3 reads TGTGCCTGGAGTGTAGACGGGGGAGCTCTCAATGAGCAGTTCTTC. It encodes CAWSVDGGALNEQFF.